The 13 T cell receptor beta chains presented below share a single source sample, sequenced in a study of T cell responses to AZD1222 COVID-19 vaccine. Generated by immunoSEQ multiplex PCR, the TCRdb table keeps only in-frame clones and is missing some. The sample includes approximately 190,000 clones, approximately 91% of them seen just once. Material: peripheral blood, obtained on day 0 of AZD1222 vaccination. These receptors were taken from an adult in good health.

This chain's CDR3 is CASSPGTGRNQPQHF. The CDR3 region has the DNA TGCGCCAGCAGCCCCGGGACAGGTCGCAATCAGCCCCAGCATTTT. The genes are TRBV5-1 and TRBJ1-5; 8 bases are shared with TRBD1. This CDR3 is 15 amino acids long. J was trimmed by 2 bases and V by 4 bases; bases with no gene match: 5. The germline V gene has CDR1 SGHRS and CDR2 YFSETQ. The whole variable domain, filled in from reference TRBV5-1 and TRBJ1-5, reads KAGVTQTPRYLIKTRGQQVTLSCSPISGHRSVSWYQQTPGQGLQFLFEYFSETQRNKGNFPGRFSGRQFSNSRSEMNVSTLELGDSALYLCASSPGTGRNQPQHFGDGTRLSIL.

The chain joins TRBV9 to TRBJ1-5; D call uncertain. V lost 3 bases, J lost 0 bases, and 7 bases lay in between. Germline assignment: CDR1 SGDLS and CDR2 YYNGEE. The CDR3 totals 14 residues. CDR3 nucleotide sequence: TGTGCCAGCAGCGGGGGAAATAGCAATCAGCCCCAGCATTTT. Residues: CASSGGNSNQPQHF.

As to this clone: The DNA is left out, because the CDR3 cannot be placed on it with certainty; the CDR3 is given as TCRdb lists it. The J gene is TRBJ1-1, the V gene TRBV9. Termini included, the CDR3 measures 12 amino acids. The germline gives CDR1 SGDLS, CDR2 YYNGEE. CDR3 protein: CASSVATGIGNF.

The CDR3 spells CASSEAPVLGPQHF. The CDR3 nucleotides are TGTGCCAGCAGTGAAGCTCCCGTGTTGGGGCCCCAGCATTTT. V gene TRBV6-1 combines with J gene TRBJ1-5; no firm D call. The V end lost 0 bases, the J end lost 9 bases, and 12 bases lay between the germline ends. The CDR3 runs 14 residues. CDR1 MNHNS and CDR2 SASEGT come from the germline V gene.

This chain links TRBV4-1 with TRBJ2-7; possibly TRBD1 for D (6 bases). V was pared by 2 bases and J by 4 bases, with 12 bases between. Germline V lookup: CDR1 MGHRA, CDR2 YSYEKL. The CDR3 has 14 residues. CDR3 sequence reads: CASSQTDSQYEQYF. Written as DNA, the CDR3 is TGCGCCAGCAGCCAAACGGACAGCCAATACGAGCAGTACTTC.

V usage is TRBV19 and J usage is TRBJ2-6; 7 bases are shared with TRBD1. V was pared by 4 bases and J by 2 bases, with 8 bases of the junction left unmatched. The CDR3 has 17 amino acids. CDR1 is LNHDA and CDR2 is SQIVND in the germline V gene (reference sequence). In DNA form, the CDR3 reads TGTGCCAGTAGTAGGGGGACAGTTAACACTGGGGCCAACGTCCTGACTTTC. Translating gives CASSRGTVNTGANVLTF.

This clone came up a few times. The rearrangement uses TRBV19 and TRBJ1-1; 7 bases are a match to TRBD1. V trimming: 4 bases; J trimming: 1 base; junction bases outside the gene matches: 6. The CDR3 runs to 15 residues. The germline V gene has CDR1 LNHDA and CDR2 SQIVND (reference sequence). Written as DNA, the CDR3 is TGTGCCAGTAGTAGCAGGGGACAGAGGAACACTGAAGCTTTCTTT. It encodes CASSSRGQRNTEAFF.

The CDR3 region is CASRTGGLSNQPQHF. The CDR3 nucleotides read TGTGCCAGTAGGACAGGGGGCCTGAGCAATCAGCCCCAGCATTTT. The chain employs TRBV19 and TRBJ1-5, with 10 bases that match TRBD1. The V gene's germline CDR1 is LNHDA and CDR2 SQIVND (reference sequence). The CDR3 is made up of 15 amino acids. With 6 bases clipped from V and 1 base from J, the junction kept 3 bases outside the gene matches.

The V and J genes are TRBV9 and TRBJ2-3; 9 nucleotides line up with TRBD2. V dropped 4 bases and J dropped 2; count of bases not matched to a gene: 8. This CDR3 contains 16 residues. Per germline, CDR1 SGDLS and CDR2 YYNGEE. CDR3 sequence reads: CASSSQGLAATDTQYF. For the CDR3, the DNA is TGTGCCAGCAGCTCTCAGGGACTAGCCGCCACAGATACGCAGTATTTT.

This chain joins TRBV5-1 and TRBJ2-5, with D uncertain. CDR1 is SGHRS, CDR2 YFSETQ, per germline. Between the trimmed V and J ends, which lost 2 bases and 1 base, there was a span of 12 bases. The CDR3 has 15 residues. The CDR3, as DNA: TGCGCCAGCAGCTTACTACTACCCCCCCAAGAGACCCAGTACTTC. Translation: CASSLLLPPQETQYF.

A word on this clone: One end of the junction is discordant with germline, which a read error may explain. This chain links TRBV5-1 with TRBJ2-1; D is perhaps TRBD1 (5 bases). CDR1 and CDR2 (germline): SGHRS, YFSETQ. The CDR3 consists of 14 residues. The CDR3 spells CASSADTSSNEQFF. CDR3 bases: TGCGCCAGCAGCGCGGACACATCCTCCAATGAGCAGTTCTTC.

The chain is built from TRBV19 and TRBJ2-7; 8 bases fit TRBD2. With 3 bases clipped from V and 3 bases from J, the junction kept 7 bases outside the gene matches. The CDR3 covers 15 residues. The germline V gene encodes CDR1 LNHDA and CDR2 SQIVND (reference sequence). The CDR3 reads CASSMGTSGGYEQYF. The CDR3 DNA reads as TGTGCCAGTAGTATGGGGACTAGTGGGGGCTACGAGCAGTACTTC.

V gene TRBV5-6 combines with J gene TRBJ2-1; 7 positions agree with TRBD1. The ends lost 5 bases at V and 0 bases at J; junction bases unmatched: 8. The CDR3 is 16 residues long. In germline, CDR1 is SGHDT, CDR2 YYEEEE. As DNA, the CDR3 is TGTGCCAGCAGTCAAGAGACAGGGAGCTCCTACAATGAGCAGTTCTTC. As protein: CASSQETGSSYNEQFF.